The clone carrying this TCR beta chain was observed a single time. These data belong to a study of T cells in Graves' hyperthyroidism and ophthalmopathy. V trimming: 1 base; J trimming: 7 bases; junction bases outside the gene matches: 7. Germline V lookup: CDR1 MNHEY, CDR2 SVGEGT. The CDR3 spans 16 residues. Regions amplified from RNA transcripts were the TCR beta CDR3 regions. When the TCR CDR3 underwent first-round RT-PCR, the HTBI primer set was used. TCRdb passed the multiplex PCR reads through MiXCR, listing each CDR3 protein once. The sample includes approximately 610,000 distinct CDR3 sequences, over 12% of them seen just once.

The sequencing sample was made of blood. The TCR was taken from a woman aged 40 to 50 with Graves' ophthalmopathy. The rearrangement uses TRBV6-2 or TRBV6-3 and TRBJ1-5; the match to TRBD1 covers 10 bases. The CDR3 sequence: CASSYWGQGLGQPQHF. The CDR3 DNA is TGTGCCAGCAGTTACTGGGGACAGGGGCTCGGGCAGCCCCAGCATTTT.